The 15 T cell receptor beta chains below all came from one sample that was sequenced in a study of T cell responses to AZD1222 COVID-19 vaccine. Here immunoSEQ multiplex PCR was the method, and the copy in TCRdb shows in-frame clones only, minus some. The profile covers approximately 180,000 clones, with 70% to 90% appearing a single time and about 24% taken by the ten largest. Sequenced material: peripheral blood, taken 28 days after the second AZD1222 dose. These receptors came from an adult who received the AZD1222 COVID-19 vaccine.

The chain couples TRBV12-3 or TRBV12-4 to TRBJ1-2; D gene uncertain. Between the trimmed V and J ends, which lost 5 bases and 5 bases, there was a span of 9 bases. The CDR3 is made up of 12 amino acids. The CDR3 region has the DNA TGTGCCAGCAGTACGCTCGAGTATGGCTACACCTTC. This translates into CASSTLEYGYTF.

This clone has just one count. The chain recombines TRBV11-2 with TRBJ2-5, with 9 bases aligning to TRBD1. The germline CDR1 and CDR2 sequences are SGHAT and FQNNGV. The trim removed 5 bases at V and 3 bases at J, leaving 7 bases unmatched. The CDR3 is 15 residues long. Here the CDR3 reads CASSPGQGSKETQYF. CDR3 coding DNA: TGTGCCAGCAGCCCAGGACAGGGGAGTAAAGAGACCCAGTACTTC.

V is TRBV19 and J is TRBJ2-7; 10 positions agree with TRBD2. This CDR3 has 15 residues. Losses at the gene ends were 3 bases for V and 6 bases for J; bases not matched to a gene: 8. The germline V gene has CDR1 LNHDA and CDR2 SQIVND (reference sequence). The DNA for the CDR3 is TGTGCCAGTAGTATCTTAGCGGGAGGTCGGGGCGAGCAGTACTTC. As protein: CASSILAGGRGEQYF.

V and J are TRBV4-2 and TRBJ1-6, with 7 bases lining up with TRBD1. V was pared by 10 bases and J by 5 bases, with 8 bases of the junction left unmatched. Germline CDR1 reads LGHNA; CDR2 reads YNFKEQ. This CDR3 has 14 amino acids. The DNA of the CDR3 is TGTGCCACAACACAGGGGACAGATAATTCACCCCTCCACTTT. Translation gives CATTQGTDNSPLHF.

The chain is built from TRBV4-3 and TRBJ1-1; D unresolved. V dropped 1 base and J dropped 3 bases, with 12 bases sitting between them. Per the germline V gene, CDR1 is LGHNA and CDR2 is YSLEER. CDR3 length: 15 residues. CDR3 region: CASSQAGMGDTEAFF. CDR3 in DNA: TGCGCCAGCAGCCAAGCGGGGATGGGAGACACTGAAGCTTTCTTT.

The rearrangement links TRBV4-1 to TRBJ2-6, with D perhaps matching TRBD1 (5 bases). The CDR3 runs 17 residues. CDR1 is MGHRA and CDR2 is YSYEKL in the germline V gene. V gave up 1 base and J gave up 0 bases, with 10 bases separating them. The CDR3 is CASSQGGPHSGANVLTF. The CDR3 nucleotides are TGCGCCAGCAGCCAAGGGGGCCCACACTCTGGGGCCAACGTCCTGACTTTC.

The DNA for the CDR3 is TGTGCCAGCAGCTTGGAGCCGCATAGCAATCAGCCCCAGCATTTT. Its translation is CASSLEPHSNQPQHF. This chain links TRBV5-4 with TRBJ1-5; no clear D. Trimming stripped 0 bases from V and 0 bases from J, with 7 bases between. This CDR3 comprises 15 residues. CDR1 is SGHNT and CDR2 is YYREEE in the germline V gene (reference sequence).

The chain employs TRBV5-1 and TRBJ1-2; TRBD1 matches 9 bases. Germline assignment: CDR1 SGHRS and CDR2 YFSETQ. V shed 4 bases and J 6 bases; nucleotides not matched to a gene: 10. The CDR3 extends over 15 amino acids. CDR3 region: CASSPGQGREDGYTF. CDR3 sequence (DNA): TGCGCCAGCAGCCCTGGACAGGGGCGCGAAGATGGCTACACCTTC.

This chain uses TRBV5-1 with TRBJ2-1, with D perhaps TRBD1 (6 bases). Trimming shortened V by 8 bases and J by 4 bases, and 10 bases separated the two germline ends. There are 12 residues in the CDR3. Germline V lookup: CDR1 SGHRS, CDR2 YFSETQ. CDR3 sequence (DNA): TGCGCCAGATACAGGGCTTACAATGAGCAGTTCTTC. This codes for CARYRAYNEQFF.

CDR3 bases: TGTGCCACCAGCAGAGATAGGGGCGGGGCCAGGTATACGCAGTATTTT. Its protein product is CATSRDRGGARYTQYF. The chain carries TRBV15 and TRBJ2-3; a weak D match, TRBD2 (6 bases). This CDR3 spans 16 amino acids. Germline-derived CDR1 and CDR2 are LNHNV and YYDKDF (reference sequence). Between the trimmed V and J ends, which lost 0 bases and 7 bases, there was a span of 17 bases. Full variable domain (outside the CDR3, taken from reference TRBV15 and TRBJ2-3): DAMVIQNPRYQVTQFGKPVTLSCSQTLNHNVMYWYQQKSSQAPKLLFHYYDKDFNNEADTPDNFQSRRPNTSFCFLDIRSPGLGDTAMYLCATSRDRGGARYTQYFGPGTRLTVL.

V is TRBV13 and J is TRBJ1-4; 10 nucleotides line up with TRBD1. The CDR3 totals 14 residues. The V gene's germline CDR1 is PRHDT and CDR2 FYEKMQ (reference sequence). Losses at the gene ends were 3 bases for V and 5 bases for J; bases not matched to a gene: 0. CDR3 loop: CASSLGQGNEKLFF. DNA for the CDR3: TGTGCCAGCAGCTTGGGACAGGGGAATGAAAAACTGTTTTTT.

The V gene is TRBV9, the J gene TRBJ2-1; 8 nucleotides line up with TRBD2. This CDR3 has 16 amino acids. With 2 bases clipped from V and 8 bases from J, the junction kept 12 bases outside the gene matches. CDR1 and CDR2 (germline): SGDLS, YYNGEE. The CDR3 DNA reads as TGTGCCAGCAGCGTCGAAGTGGGACTAGTAGTGGATGAGCAGTTCTTC. Translated: CASSVEVGLVVDEQFF.

As regards this clone: At the DNA level, this CDR3 is encoded by other sequences in the same sample as well. The genes are TRBV28 and TRBJ2-7; the D is unclear. This CDR3 is built from 13 residues. Trimming pared 5 bases from V and 2 bases from J, leaving 10 bases between. Germline CDR1 is MDHEN and CDR2 is SYDVKM. DNA of the CDR3: TGTGCCAGCAGTCCCGCTCCCACCTACGAGCAGTACTTC. This sequence encodes CASSPAPTYEQYF.

This rearrangement joins TRBV29-1 to TRBJ2-3, with 11 positions matching TRBD2. The CDR3 covers 16 residues. The germline gives CDR1 SQVTM, CDR2 ANQGSEA. With 6 bases clipped from V and 0 bases from J, the junction kept 8 bases outside the gene matches. The CDR3 DNA reads as TGCAGCGTAAGGGGGACTAGCGGTCGCAGCACAGATACGCAGTATTTT. Its protein is CSVRGTSGRSTDTQYF.

The chain uses TRBV7-3 and TRBJ2-7; 9 bases agree with TRBD1. V dropped 5 bases and J dropped 0; count of bases not matched to a gene: 5. The germline gives CDR1 SGHTA, CDR2 FQGTGA. The CDR3 sequence is 15 residues long. DNA of the CDR3: TGTGCCAGCAGCCTCGGACAGGGGCTCTCCTACGAGCAGTACTTC. Its translation is CASSLGQGLSYEQYF.